One and the same sample provided the 5 T cell receptor beta chains below, sequenced in a study of shared T cell receptors in the human thymus. The method was immunoSEQ multiplex PCR; TCRdb's version includes in-frame clones alone and lacks a portion of them. The sample includes about 610,000 clones, more than 75% seen only once; the top ten take 0.01%. These same records also appear under a second study, on human thymus T cells.

The sequencing input was thymocytes. The origin of the receptors is a boy in the first two years of life with a congenital heart defect.

The chain combines TRBV5-5 with TRBJ1-2; 9 bases are shared with TRBD1. CDR3 length: 17 residues. The trim removed 4 bases at V and 1 base at J, leaving 11 bases unmatched. CDR1 SGHKS and CDR2 YYEKEE come from the germline V gene (reference sequence). CDR3 sequence reads: CASSRHRDRADNYGYTF. The DNA for the CDR3 is TGTGCCAGCAGCCGCCACCGGGACAGGGCAGATAACTATGGCTACACCTTC.

This chain links TRBV19 with TRBJ2-2; D remains ambiguous. This CDR3 is built from 15 residues. Between the trimmed V and J ends, which lost 5 bases and 6 bases, there was a span of 16 bases. CDR1 and CDR2 from the germline V gene are LNHDA and SQIVND (reference sequence). The CDR3, as DNA: TGTGCCAGTAGTGGAACAGACCGAACAGCCGGGGAGCTGTTTTTT. It yields the protein CASSGTDRTAGELFF. Filled out from reference TRBV19 and TRBJ2-2, the complete variable domain reads DGGITQSPKYLFRKEGQNVTLSCEQNLNHDAMYWYRQDPGQGLRLIYYSQIVNDFQKGDIAEGYSVSREKKESFPLTVTSAQKNPTAFYLCASSGTDRTAGELFFGEGSRLTVL.

The chain has TRBV29-1 and TRBJ2-7; TRBD2 agrees at 10 bases. The CDR3 sequence is 15 residues long. Germline V gene sequence: CDR1 SQVTM, CDR2 ANQGSEA. The V and J ends lost 6 bases and 2 bases, in that order; junction bases with no gene match: 10. Written as DNA, the CDR3 is TGCAGCGTCCTCCATAGCGGGAGGACTACCTACGAGCAGTACTTC. Its translation is CSVLHSGRTTYEQYF.

V is TRBV19 and J is TRBJ1-3; D not certain. CDR3 length: 15 residues. V was pared by 3 bases and J by 0 bases, with 9 bases between. Germline-derived CDR1 and CDR2 are LNHDA and SQIVND (reference sequence). The CDR3 reads CASSIAAVSGNTIYF. CDR3 in DNA: TGTGCCAGTAGTATTGCGGCAGTCTCTGGAAACACCATATATTTT. Looking up the rest from reference TRBV19 and TRBJ1-3 gives the full variable domain: DGGITQSPKYLFRKEGQNVTLSCEQNLNHDAMYWYRQDPGQGLRLIYYSQIVNDFQKGDIAEGYSVSREKKESFPLTVTSAQKNPTAFYLCASSIAAVSGNTIYFGEGSWLTVV.

The gene calls are TRBV5-4 and TRBJ2-4, with TRBD1 matching over 7 bases. This CDR3 is 16 amino acids long. Germline trimming cut 4 bases from V and 6 bases from J; bases unmatched to any gene: 13. Germline CDR1 is SGHNT and CDR2 is YYREEE (reference sequence). CDR3 sequence (DNA): TGTGCCAGCAGCCTCACAGGGGCCGCGTCCCGAAACATTCAGTACTTC. Amino acids: CASSLTGAASRNIQYF. The full variable domain, with the rest looked up from reference TRBV5-4 and TRBJ2-4, is ETGVTQSPTHLIKTRGQQVTLRCSSQSGHNTVSWYQQALGQGPQFIFQYYREEENGRGNFPPRFSGLQFPNYSSELNVNALELDDSALYLCASSLTGAASRNIQYFGAGTRLSVL.